This section outlines one T cell receptor (beta chain) sequence together with its context. The sample originates from a study of blood T cell repertoires in COVID-19. Study information: Samples taken during acute and convalescent COVID-19 were collected in the United States, Italy and Spain.

Only in-frame clones appear in the TCRdb table, and some are missing; sequencing was by immunoSEQ multiplex PCR. The table records about 100,000 clones, roughly 92% of them present only once. This CDR3 has 16 residues. V trimming: 6 bases; J trimming: 5 bases; junction bases outside the gene matches: 8. The V gene's germline CDR1 is LGHNT and CDR2 FRNRAP. The source is a man aged 50-59 years with active COVID-19. Material: peripheral blood. This chain links TRBV12-5 with TRBJ2-1; 12 nucleotides line up with TRBD2. The CDR3 bases are TGTGCTAGTGGGGCGGGACTAGCGGGTAAGGACAATGAGCAGTTCTTC. Its translation is CASGAGLAGKDNEQFF. Full variable domain (remainder filled in from reference TRBV12-5 and TRBJ2-1): DARVTQTPRHKVTEMGQEVTMRCQPILGHNTVFWYRQTMMQGLELLAYFRNRAPLDDSGMPKDRFSAEMPDATLATLKIQPSEPRDSAVYFCASGAGLAGKDNEQFFGPGTRLTVL.